The present T cell receptor beta chain was sequenced within a study of T cell clonality in common variable immunodeficiency. Points from the study as a whole: CVID subjects had higher TCRbeta clonality than healthy controls, most marked in about a third.

Germline assignment: CDR1 MNHNS and CDR2 SASEGT. The CDR3 sequence is 15 residues long. Trimming stripped 0 bases from V and 1 base from J, with 9 bases between. Sequenced by immunoSEQ multiplex PCR; TCRdb stores in-frame clones only, minus some. This sample carries approximately 60,000 clones, none of them present only once. The table lists this clone with many counts. What it recognizes is unknown. The read ends 3 residues early relative to the CDR3; the germline J gene fills the gap. This sequence joins TRBV6-1 and TRBJ2-5; a possible D gene is TRBD1 (5 bases). The TCR originated in a person aged 18 to 70 in good health. Sequencing was performed on peripheral blood mononuclear cells. This CDR3 is CASSEATDPQETQYF. The part of the CDR3 DNA that was read is TGTGCCAGCAGTGAAGCGACAGACCCCCAAGAGACC.